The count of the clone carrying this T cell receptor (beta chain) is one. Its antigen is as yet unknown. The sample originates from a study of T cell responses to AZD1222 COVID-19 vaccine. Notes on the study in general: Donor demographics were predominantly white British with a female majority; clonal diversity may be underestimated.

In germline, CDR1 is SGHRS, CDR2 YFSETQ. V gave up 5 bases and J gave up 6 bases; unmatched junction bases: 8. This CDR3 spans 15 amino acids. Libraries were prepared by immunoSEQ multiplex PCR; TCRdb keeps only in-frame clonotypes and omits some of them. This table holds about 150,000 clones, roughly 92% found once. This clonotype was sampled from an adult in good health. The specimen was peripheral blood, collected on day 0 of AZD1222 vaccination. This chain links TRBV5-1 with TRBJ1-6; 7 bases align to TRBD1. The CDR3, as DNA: TGCGCCAGCAGGGGGCTTCAGGGGGGTAATTCACCCCTCCACTTT. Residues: CASRGLQGGNSPLHF. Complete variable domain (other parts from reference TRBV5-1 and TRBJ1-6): KAGVTQTPRYLIKTRGQQVTLSCSPISGHRSVSWYQQTPGQGLQFLFEYFSETQRNKGNFPGRFSGRQFSNSRSEMNVSTLELGDSALYLCASRGLQGGNSPLHFGNGTRLTVT.